This T cell receptor (beta chain) was identified in a study of cytomegalovirus exposure and HLA in healthy donors. A multiplex PCR was run with 60 Vbeta primers and 13 Jbeta primers. Only in-frame clones appear in the TCRdb table, and some are missing; sequencing was by immunoSEQ multiplex PCR. Altogether about 76,000 clones are present, around 80% being singletons, with the ten largest covering roughly 2.5%. The study, taken as a whole, reports: Later genetic work tied a missense DCLRE1C variant to beta-chain V and J trimming.

The CDR3 runs 14 residues. J was trimmed by 5 bases and V by 4 bases; bases with no gene match: 7. Germline V lookup: CDR1 LNHDA, CDR2 SQIVND (reference sequence). Points on this clone: Its specificity is unknown.

The source material was PBMCs. The receptor was isolated from a male donor in good health and CMV-seropositive. V usage is TRBV19 and J usage is TRBJ2-5, with 7 positions matching TRBD2. DNA for the CDR3: TGTGCCAGTAGTAGGACTAGTCGTTCGGAGACCCAGTACTTC. Amino acid sequence: CASSRTSRSETQYF. The full variable domain, rest sourced from reference TRBV19 and TRBJ2-5, is DGGITQSPKYLFRKEGQNVTLSCEQNLNHDAMYWYRQDPGQGLRLIYYSQIVNDFQKGDIAEGYSVSREKKESFPLTVTSAQKNPTAFYLCASSRTSRSETQYFGPGTRLLVL.